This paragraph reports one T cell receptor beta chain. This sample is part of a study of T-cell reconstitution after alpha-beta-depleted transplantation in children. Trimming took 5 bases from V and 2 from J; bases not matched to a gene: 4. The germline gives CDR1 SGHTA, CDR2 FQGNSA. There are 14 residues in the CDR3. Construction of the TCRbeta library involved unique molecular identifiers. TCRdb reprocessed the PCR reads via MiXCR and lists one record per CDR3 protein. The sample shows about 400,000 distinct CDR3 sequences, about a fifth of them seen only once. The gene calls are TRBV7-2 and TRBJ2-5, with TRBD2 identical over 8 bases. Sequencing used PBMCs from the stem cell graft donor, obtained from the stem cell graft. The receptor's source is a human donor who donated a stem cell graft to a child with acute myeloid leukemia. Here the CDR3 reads CASSVPSGQETQYF. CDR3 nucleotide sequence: TGTGCCAGCAGCGTACCTAGCGGGCAAGAGACCCAGTACTTC.